Sequencing of this TCR beta chain was carried out in a study of control samples from healthy donors and cancer patients. The protocol was immunoSEQ multiplex PCR, while the TCRdb copy is restricted to in-frame clones and leaves out a portion. The data show 100,000 to 150,000 clones, 80% to 95% seen once. The V gene's germline CDR1 is LNHDA and CDR2 SQIVND (reference sequence). J gave up 4 bases and V 4 bases, and 6 bases lay outside the gene matches. CDR3 length: 15 amino acids. Specimen: blood. The receptor was derived from a man younger than 30 in good health. V usage is TRBV19 and J usage is TRBJ2-2; 7 nucleotides agree with TRBD2. DNA of the CDR3: TGTGCCAGTAGTAGGGGGGAGGGGCCCACCGGGGAGCTGTTTTTT. Amino acid sequence: CASSRGEGPTGELFF.